This T cell receptor beta chain was documented in a study of blood T cell repertoires in COVID-19. Study at large: Italy, Spain and the United States were the sources of the convalescent and acute COVID-19 samples. T cells, B-cell-depleted T cells, or PBMCs provided the cDNA or gDNA that served as material.

Repertoires were generated with immunoSEQ multiplex PCR, while TCRdb's copy carries only in-frame clones and drops some. The table records about 140,000 clones, more than 80% of them present only once. In germline, CDR1 is LNHNV, CDR2 YYDKDF (reference sequence). The CDR3 contains 13 residues. Trimming shortened V by 5 bases and J by 6 bases, and 14 bases separated the two germline ends. This rearrangement joins TRBV15 to TRBJ2-7; maybe TRBD1 (5 bases). The sequence derives from an older woman with active COVID-19. Specimen: peripheral blood. CDR3 residues: CATSARAGIEQYF. The CDR3 DNA is TGTGCCACCAGCGCCCGGGCAGGGATCGAGCAGTACTTC.